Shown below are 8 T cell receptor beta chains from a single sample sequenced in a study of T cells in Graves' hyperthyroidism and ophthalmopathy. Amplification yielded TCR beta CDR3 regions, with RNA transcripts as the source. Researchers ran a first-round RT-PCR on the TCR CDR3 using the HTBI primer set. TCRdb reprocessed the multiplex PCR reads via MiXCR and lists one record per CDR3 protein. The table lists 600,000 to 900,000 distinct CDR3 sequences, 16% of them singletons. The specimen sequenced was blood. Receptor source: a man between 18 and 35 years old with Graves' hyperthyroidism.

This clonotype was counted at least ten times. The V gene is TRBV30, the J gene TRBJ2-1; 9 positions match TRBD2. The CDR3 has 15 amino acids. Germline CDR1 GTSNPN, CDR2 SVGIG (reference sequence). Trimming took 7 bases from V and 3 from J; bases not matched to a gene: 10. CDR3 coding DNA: TGTGCCTCGGGGGCTAGCGGGACGAACTACAATGAGCAGTTCTTC. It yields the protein CASGASGTNYNEQFF.

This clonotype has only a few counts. In DNA, the CDR3 is TGTGCCAGCAGTGAACATTCAGTTCAGACTTACACCTTC. Translation: CASSEHSVQTYTF. The rearrangement uses TRBV2 and TRBJ1-2; no clear D gene. Trimming took off 2 bases at V and 11 bases at J, with 15 bases between the two ends. This CDR3 is built from 13 residues. CDR1 and CDR2 from the germline V gene are SNHLY and FYNNEI.

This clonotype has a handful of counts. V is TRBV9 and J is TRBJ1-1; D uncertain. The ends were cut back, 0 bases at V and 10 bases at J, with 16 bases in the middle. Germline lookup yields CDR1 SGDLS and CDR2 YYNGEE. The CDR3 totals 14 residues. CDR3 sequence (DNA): TGTGCCAGCAGCGTAGACCAGATTGGGCGGGGAGCTTTCTTT. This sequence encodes CASSVDQIGRGAFF. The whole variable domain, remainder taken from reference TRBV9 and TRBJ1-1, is DSGVTQTPKHLITATGQRVTLRCSPRSGDLSVYWYQQSLDQGLQFLIQYYNGEERAKGNILERFSAQQFPDLHSELNLSSLELGDSALYFCASSVDQIGRGAFFGQGTRLTVV.

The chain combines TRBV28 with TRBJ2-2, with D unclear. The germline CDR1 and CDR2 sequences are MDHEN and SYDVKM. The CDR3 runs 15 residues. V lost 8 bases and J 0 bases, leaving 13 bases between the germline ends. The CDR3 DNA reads TGTGCCAGCCGGTTCCACGGAGCGAACACCGGGGAGCTGTTTTTT. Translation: CASRFHGANTGELFF.

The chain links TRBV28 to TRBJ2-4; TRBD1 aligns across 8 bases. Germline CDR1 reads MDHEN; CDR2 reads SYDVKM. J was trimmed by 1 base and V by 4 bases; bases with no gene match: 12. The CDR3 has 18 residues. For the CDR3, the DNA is TGTGCCAGCAGTTCTGCGGACAGGGTTGATTCGGCCAAAAACATTCAGTACTTC. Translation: CASSSADRVDSAKNIQYF.

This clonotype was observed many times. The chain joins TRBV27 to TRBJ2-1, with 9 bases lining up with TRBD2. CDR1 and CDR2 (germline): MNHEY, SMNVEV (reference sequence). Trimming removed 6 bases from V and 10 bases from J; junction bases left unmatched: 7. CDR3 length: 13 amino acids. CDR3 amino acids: CASRLAGVGEQFF. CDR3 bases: TGTGCCAGCAGATTAGCGGGAGTAGGGGAGCAGTTCTTC.

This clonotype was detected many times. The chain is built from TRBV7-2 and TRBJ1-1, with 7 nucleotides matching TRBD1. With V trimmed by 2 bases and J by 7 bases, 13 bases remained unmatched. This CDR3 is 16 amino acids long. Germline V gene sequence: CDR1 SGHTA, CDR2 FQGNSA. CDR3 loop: CASSLKPLGQGGEAFF. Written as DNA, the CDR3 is TGTGCCAGCAGCTTAAAGCCCCTTGGGCAGGGGGGTGAAGCTTTCTTT.

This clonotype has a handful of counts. The CDR3 reads CASRRPRGNTGELFF. The CDR3 region has the DNA TGTGCCAGCAGGAGGCCGCGGGGAAACACCGGGGAGCTGTTTTTT. The gene calls are TRBV6-2 or TRBV6-3 and TRBJ2-2; maybe TRBD2 (6 bases). Trimming left V 6 bases short and J 2 bases short, with 13 bases between. Germline loops: CDR1 MNHEY, CDR2 SVGEGT. The CDR3 contains 15 residues.